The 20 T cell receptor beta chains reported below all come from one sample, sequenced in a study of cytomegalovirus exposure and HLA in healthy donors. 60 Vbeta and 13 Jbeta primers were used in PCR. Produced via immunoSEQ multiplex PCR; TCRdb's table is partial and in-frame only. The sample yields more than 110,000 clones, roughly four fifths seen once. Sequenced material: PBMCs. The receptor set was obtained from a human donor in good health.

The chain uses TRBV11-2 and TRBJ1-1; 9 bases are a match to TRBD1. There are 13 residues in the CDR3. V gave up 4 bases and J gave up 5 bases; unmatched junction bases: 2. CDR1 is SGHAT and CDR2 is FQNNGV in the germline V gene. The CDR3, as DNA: TGTGCCAGCAGCTGGACAGGGGTTACTGAAGCTTTCTTT. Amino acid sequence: CASSWTGVTEAFF.

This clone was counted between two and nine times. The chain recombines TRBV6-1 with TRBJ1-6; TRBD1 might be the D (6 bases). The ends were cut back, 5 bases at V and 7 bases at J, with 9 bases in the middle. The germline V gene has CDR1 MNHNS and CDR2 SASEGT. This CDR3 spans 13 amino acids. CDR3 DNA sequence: TGTGCCAGCAGTAGACAGGTGAATTCACCCCTCCACTTT. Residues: CASSRQVNSPLHF.

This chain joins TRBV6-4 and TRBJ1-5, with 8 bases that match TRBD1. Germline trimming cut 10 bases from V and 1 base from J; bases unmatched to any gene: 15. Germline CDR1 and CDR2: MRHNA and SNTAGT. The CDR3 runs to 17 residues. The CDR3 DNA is TGTGCCACCCCCGGACAGGGAAAAGATACGAGCAATCAGCCCCAGCATTTT. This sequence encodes CATPGQGKDTSNQPQHF.

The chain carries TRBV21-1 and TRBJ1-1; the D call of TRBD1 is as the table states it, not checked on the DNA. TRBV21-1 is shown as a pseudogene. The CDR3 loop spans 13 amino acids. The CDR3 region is CASSIQEGDTPFF. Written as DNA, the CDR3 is TGTGCCAGCAGCATTCAGGAAGGGGACACCCCTTTCTTT.

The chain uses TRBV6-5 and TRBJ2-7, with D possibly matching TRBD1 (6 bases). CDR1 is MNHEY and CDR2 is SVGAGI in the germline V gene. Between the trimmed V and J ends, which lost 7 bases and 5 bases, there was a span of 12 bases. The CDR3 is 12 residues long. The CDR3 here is CASTATGNEQYF. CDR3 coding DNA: TGTGCCAGCACCGCAACAGGGAACGAGCAGTACTTC.

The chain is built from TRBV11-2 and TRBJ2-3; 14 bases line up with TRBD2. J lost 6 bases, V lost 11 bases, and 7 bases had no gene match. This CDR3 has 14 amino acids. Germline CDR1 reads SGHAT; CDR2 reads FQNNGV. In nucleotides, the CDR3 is TGTGCCGGGACTAGCGGGAGCCCCCCCGATACGCAGTATTTT. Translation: CAGTSGSPPDTQYF.

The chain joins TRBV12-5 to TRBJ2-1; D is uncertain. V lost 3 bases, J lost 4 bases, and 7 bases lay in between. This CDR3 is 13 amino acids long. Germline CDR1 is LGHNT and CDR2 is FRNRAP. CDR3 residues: CASGFSRYNEQFF. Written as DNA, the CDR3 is TGTGCTAGTGGTTTTTCCAGATACAATGAGCAGTTCTTC.

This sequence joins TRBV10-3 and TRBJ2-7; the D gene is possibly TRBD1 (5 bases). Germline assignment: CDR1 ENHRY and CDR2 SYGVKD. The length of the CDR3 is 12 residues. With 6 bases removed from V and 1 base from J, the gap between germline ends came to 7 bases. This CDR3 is CAIRTVSYEQYF. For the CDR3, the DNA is TGTGCCATCAGGACAGTTTCCTACGAGCAGTACTTC.

CDR3 sequence: CASSPPQGQTQYF. CDR3 DNA: TGTGCCAGCTCACCCCCTCAGGGTCAGACCCAGTACTTC. This chain joins TRBV18 and TRBJ2-5; perhaps TRBD1 as D (5 bases). The V end was cut by 3 bases, the J end by 6 bases, with 11 bases between. The CDR3 is 13 amino acids. Germline lookup yields CDR1 KGHSH and CDR2 LQKENI.

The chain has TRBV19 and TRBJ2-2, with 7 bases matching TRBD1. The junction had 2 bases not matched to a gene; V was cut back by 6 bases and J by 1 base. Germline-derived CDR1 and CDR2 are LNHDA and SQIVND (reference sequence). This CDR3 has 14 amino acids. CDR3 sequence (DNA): TGTGCCAGTAGAAGGACAGGGAACACCGGGGAGCTGTTTTTT. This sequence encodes CASRRTGNTGELFF. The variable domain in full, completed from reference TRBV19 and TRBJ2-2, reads DGGITQSPKYLFRKEGQNVTLSCEQNLNHDAMYWYRQDPGQGLRLIYYSQIVNDFQKGDIAEGYSVSREKKESFPLTVTSAQKNPTAFYLCASRRTGNTGELFFGEGSRLTVL.

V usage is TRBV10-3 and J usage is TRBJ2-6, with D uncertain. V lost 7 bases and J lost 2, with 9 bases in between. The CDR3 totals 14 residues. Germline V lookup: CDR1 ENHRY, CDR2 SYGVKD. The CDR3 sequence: CAINKSPGANVLTF. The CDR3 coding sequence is TGTGCCATCAATAAGAGCCCTGGGGCCAACGTCCTGACTTTC.

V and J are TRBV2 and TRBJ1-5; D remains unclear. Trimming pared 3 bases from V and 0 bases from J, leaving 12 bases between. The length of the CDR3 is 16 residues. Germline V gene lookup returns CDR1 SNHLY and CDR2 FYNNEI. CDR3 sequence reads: CASSDGRAGSNQPQHF. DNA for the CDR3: TGTGCCAGCAGTGATGGGAGGGCAGGTAGCAATCAGCCCCAGCATTTT. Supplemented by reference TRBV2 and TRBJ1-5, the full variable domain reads EPEVTQTPSHQVTQMGQEVILRCVPISNHLYFYWYRQILGQKVEFLVSFYNNEISEKSEIFDDQFSVERPDGSNFTLKIRSTKLEDSAMYFCASSDGRAGSNQPQHFGDGTRLSIL.

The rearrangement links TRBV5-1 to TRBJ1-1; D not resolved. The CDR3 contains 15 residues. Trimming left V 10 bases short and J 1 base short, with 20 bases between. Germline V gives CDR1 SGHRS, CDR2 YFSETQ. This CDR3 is CASAAGEAWNTEAFF. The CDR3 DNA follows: TGCGCCTCCGCAGCTGGCGAGGCGTGGAACACTGAAGCTTTCTTT.

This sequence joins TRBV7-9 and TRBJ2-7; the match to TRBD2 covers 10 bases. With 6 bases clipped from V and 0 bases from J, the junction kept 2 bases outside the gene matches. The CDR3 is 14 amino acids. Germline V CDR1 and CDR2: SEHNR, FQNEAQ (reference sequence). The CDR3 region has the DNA TGTGCCAGCAGGGCTAGCGGGAGCTCCTACGAGCAGTACTTC. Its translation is CASRASGSSYEQYF.

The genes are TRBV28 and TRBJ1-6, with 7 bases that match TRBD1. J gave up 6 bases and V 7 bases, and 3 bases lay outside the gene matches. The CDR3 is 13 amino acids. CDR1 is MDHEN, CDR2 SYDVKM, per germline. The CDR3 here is CASTDRLNSPLHF. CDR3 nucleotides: TGTGCCAGCACGGACAGGCTTAATTCACCCCTCCACTTT.

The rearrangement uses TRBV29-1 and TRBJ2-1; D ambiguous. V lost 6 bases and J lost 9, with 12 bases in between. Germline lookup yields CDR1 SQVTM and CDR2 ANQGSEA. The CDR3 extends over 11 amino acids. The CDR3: CSVDPRSEQFF. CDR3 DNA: TGCAGCGTCGATCCTAGAAGTGAGCAGTTCTTC.

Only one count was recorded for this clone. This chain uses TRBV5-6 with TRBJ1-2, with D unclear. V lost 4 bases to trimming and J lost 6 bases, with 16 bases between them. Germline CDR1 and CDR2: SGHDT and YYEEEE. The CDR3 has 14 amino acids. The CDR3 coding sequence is TGTGCCAGCAGCCCGGGGTCGGGAGGCCATGGCTACACCTTC. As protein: CASSPGSGGHGYTF.

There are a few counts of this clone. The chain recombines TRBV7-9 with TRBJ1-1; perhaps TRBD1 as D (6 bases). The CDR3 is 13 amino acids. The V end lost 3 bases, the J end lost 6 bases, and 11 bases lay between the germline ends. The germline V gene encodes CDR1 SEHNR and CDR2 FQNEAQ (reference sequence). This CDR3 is CASSFTGTAEAFF. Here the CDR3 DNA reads TGTGCCAGCAGCTTTACAGGGACCGCTGAAGCTTTCTTT.

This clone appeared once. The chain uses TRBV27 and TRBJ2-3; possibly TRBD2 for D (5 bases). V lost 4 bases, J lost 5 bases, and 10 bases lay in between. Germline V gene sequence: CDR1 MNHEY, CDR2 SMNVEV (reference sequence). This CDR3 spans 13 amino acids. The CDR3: CASSSIGEDTQYF. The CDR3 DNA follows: TGTGCCAGCAGTTCAATCGGGGAAGATACGCAGTATTTT.

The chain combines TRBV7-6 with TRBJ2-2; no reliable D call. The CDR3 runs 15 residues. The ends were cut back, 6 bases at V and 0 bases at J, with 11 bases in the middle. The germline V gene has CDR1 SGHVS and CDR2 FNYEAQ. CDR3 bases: TGTGCCAGCAGGCCATATCAGACGAACACCGGGGAGCTGTTTTTT. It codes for CASRPYQTNTGELFF.